Listed below are T cell receptor beta chains from one sample, sequenced in a study of shared T cell receptors in the human thymus. Libraries were prepared by immunoSEQ multiplex PCR; TCRdb keeps only in-frame clonotypes and omits some of them. The sample consists of 720,000 or so clones, 70% to 90% of them appearing once. These data also featured in a second study, about human thymus T cells.

The sample consisted of thymocytes. These receptor sequences come from a girl less than two years old with a congenital heart defect. The CDR3 runs from the conserved cysteine through the conserved F or W. Each record gives: D gene, clone size, J gene, V gene, CDR3 DNA, CDR3 protein. The D gene is left open where the match is weak. A clone size is listed for some rows: how often the clone was seen (once, few, many), or a class if it is expanded.

. . TRBJ1-2 TRBV14 TGTGCCAGCAGCCCAGAGGGCCAGCGGGGCTATGGCTACACCTTC CASSPEGQRGYGYTF
. . TRBJ2-7 TRBV12-5 TGTGCTAGTGGTCATTACCGGGACTTCTCCCACGAGCAGTACTTC CASGHYRDFSHEQYF
. . TRBJ1-2 TRBV29-1 TGCAGCACGCGGTCTCTGGAGGGCTACACCTTC CSTRSLEGYTF
TRBD2 . TRBJ2-3 TRBV18 TGTGCCAGCTCACCTACTAGCGGGAACACAGATACGCAGTATTTT CASSPTSGNTDTQYF
TRBD1 . TRBJ1-2 TRBV6-5 TGTGCCAGCAGTGACGGACAGGTTGCCTATGGCTACACCTTC CASSDGQVAYGYTF
. . TRBJ1-2 TRBV28 TGTGCCAGCAGTTTAAAAGTCACTTACTATGGCTACACCTTC CASSLKVTYYGYTF
. . TRBJ2-3 TRBV6-1 TGTGCCAGCACTCTAGGGGTGGATACGCAGTATTTT CASTLGVDTQYF
. . TRBJ2-7 TRBV14 TGTGCCAGCAGCCCTCGGGGTACTAGTCCGCCCTACGAGCAGTACTTC CASSPRGTSPPYEQYF
. once TRBJ1-2 TRBV19 TGTGCCAGTAGTATAAATCCAGGGGCTATAAAATATGGCTACACCTTC CASSINPGAIKYGYTF
TRBD1 . TRBJ1-1 TRBV29-1 TGCAGCGTTGTGGGACAGGGGGCCGACACTGAAGCTTTCTTT CSVVGQGADTEAFF
TRBD1 . TRBJ2-3 TRBV6-4 TGTGCCAGCGGGACAGGGGGCGCGGATGATACGCAGTATTTT CASGTGGADDTQYF
TRBD2 . TRBJ2-3 TRBV7-2 TGTGCCAGCAGCTTAGGGGGGGGACTAGCCTGCACAGATACGCAGTATTTT CASSLGGGLACTDTQYF
. . TRBJ1-6 TRBV6-5 TGTGCCACCCTCCGGGACAATAATTCACCCCTCCACTTT CATLRDNNSPLHF
. . TRBJ2-7 TRBV7-9 TGTGCCAGCAGCGGCGAGGTAGGCTGGTCCTACGAGCAGTACTTC CASSGEVGWSYEQYF
. once TRBJ2-2 TRBV27 TGTGCCAGCAGTTTATTTGGTCAGACAACCGGGGAGCTGTTTTTT CASSLFGQTTGELFF
. . TRBJ2-1 TRBV7-2 TGTGCCAGCAGCTTAGGAATTGATCCGCGTAATGAGCAGTTCTTC CASSLGIDPRNEQFF
. . TRBJ1-1 TRBV18 TGTGCCAGCTCACCCCGGACAGACACGAACACTGAAGCTTTCTTT CASSPRTDTNTEAFF
. . TRBJ2-3 TRBV27 TGTGCCAGCAGTTCCAACAGGGCAATCACAGATACGCAGTATTTT CASSSNRAITDTQYF
TRBD1 once TRBJ1-1 TRBV5-1 TGCGCCAGCAGCTTACACCGGGACAGGAGACCGAGACCGAACACTGAAGCTTTCTTT CASSLHRDRRPRPNTEAFF
TRBD1 . TRBJ2-3 TRBV5-1 TGCGCCAGCAGGACAGGGGATATCACAGATACGCAGTATTTT CASRTGDITDTQYF
TRBD1 . TRBJ1-2 TRBV6-1 TGTGCCAGCAGTAATACCGGGACAGGGGGAAACGGCTACACCTTC CASSNTGTGGNGYTF
. . TRBJ2-1 TRBV25-1 TGTGCCAGTTGGGGCTCTTATGTCTACAATGAGCAGTTCTTC CASWGSYVYNEQFF
TRBD2 . TRBJ2-1 TRBV19 TGTGCCAGTAGTATACCCCTCCTAGCGGGGGGACGTAACAATGAGCAGTTCTTC CASSIPLLAGGRNNEQFF
. . TRBJ1-4 TRBV5-1 TGCGCCAGCAGCCCCACAGAGGGAGTTTTTAAGAATGAAAAACTGTTTTTT CASSPTEGVFKNEKLFF
. . TRBJ1-1 TRBV2 TGTGCCACCTTGGTATCTCAGACAGGTGACACTGAAGCTTTCTTT CATLVSQTGDTEAFF
. . TRBJ2-3 TRBV4-1 TGCGCCAGCAGCCAAGATCCTTCCCTTACAGATACGCAGTATTTT CASSQDPSLTDTQYF
. . TRBJ1-2 TRBV7-9 TGTGCCAGCAGCCCCTCAGCGGGTCCGGTTCTTCTCTATGGCTACACCTTC CASSPSAGPVLLYGYTF
TRBD1 . TRBJ1-2 TRBV7-9 TGTGCCAGCAGCTACCGTGGACAGGGATGGGGCTACACCTTC CASSYRGQGWGYTF
TRBD1 . TRBJ1-5 TRBV12-5 TGTGCTAGTGGTTTGGTAGGGACAGAGGGTCAGCCCCAGCATTTT CASGLVGTEGQPQHF
TRBD1 . TRBJ2-6 TRBV5-1 TGCGCCAGCAGCTTGTGGACAGGGATCGATACTGGGGCCAACGTCCTGACTTTC CASSLWTGIDTGANVLTF
. . TRBJ2-5 TRBV4-2 TGTGCCAGCAGCCAAGATAGGACTACGATTTTGGGCCAAGAGACCCAGTACTTC CASSQDRTTILGQETQYF
TRBD1 . TRBJ1-3 TRBV12-5 TGTGCTAGTGGTTTGGATTACCAGGACAGGGAGCCTGGAAACACCATATATTTT CASGLDYQDREPGNTIYF
TRBD1 . TRBJ2-7 TRBV11-2 TGTGCCAGCAGCTTAGTCCTTCGACAGGGGAGCTACGAGCAGTACTTC CASSLVLRQGSYEQYF
. . TRBJ1-3 TRBV7-8 TGTGCCAGCAGCTTAGCCCAACGGAAGACAGTTGGAATCGGAAACACCATATATTTT CASSLAQRKTVGIGNTIYF
. few TRBJ1-3 TRBV5-4 TGTGCCAGCAGCTTGGACAGCTCTGGAAACACCATATATTTT CASSLDSSGNTIYF
. . TRBJ2-1 TRBV6-1 TGTGCCAGCAGTGAAGATCGTAGCTACAATGAGCAGTTCTTC CASSEDRSYNEQFF
TRBD2 . TRBJ2-7 TRBV6-5 TGTGCCAGCAGAATAGCGGGGAGCTCCTACGAGCAGTACTTC CASRIAGSSYEQYF
. . TRBJ1-2 TRBV11-2 TGTGCCAGCAGCTTACCAGAAAGACTTAACTATGGCTACACCTTC CASSLPERLNYGYTF
TRBD1 . TRBJ1-6 TRBV6-1 TGTGCCAGCATCTCTCGGACAGGGAGGGATTCACCCCTCCACTTT CASISRTGRDSPLHF
TRBD1 . TRBJ2-2 TRBV7-9 TGTGCCAGCAGCGTAAATGAGGGACAGGGAAACACCGGGGAGCTGTTTTTT CASSVNEGQGNTGELFF
TRBD1 . TRBJ1-5 TRBV10-3 TGTGCCATCGCGGGGGGGGACAGGGGAATAGATCAGCCCCAGCATTTT CAIAGGDRGIDQPQHF
. . TRBJ2-7 TRBV6-1 TGTGCCAGCAGAAAACACGCCTACGAGCAGTACTTC CASRKHAYEQYF
. . TRBJ1-4 TRBV2 TGTGCCAGCAGTGAAAACTCTGAAAAACTGTTTTTT CASSENSEKLFF
. once TRBJ2-5 TRBV6-5 TGTGCCAGCAGTTCACGGGGGAACCAAGAGACCCAGTACTTC CASSSRGNQETQYF
TRBD1 . TRBJ1-1 TRBV18 TGTGCCAGCTCACCCCGCCGGGACAGGGGGAGTGAAGCTTTCTTT CASSPRRDRGSEAFF
. . TRBJ2-1 TRBV5-4 TGTGCCAGCAGCTTGCGTAGAGGTGGTGAGCAGTTCTTC CASSLRRGGEQFF
TRBD1 . TRBJ1-2 TRBV7-2 TGTGCCAGCAGCTCAGGACAGGGGTATAGCTATGGCTACACCTTC CASSSGQGYSYGYTF
. . TRBJ2-4 TRBV7-9 TGTGCCAGCAGCGACCGACAGAAGCTAGCCAAAAACATTCAGTACTTC CASSDRQKLAKNIQYF
. . TRBJ1-2 TRBV7-8 TGTGCCAGCAGCCCAATAGAGGTTAGGTATGGCTACACCTTC CASSPIEVRYGYTF
. . TRBJ1-3 TRBV7-9 TGTGCCAGCAGCTTTGCGGGAAACACCATATATTTT CASSFAGNTIYF
. . TRBJ1-3 TRBV12-5 TGTGCTAGTGGTCTATACTCTGGAAACACCATATATTTT CASGLYSGNTIYF
. few TRBJ2-1 TRBV5-6 TGTGCCAGCAGCTTGGTTAGGCGGGAAGACAATGAGCAGTTCTTC CASSLVRREDNEQFF
. . TRBJ1-3 TRBV6-1 TGTGCCAGCAGTGAGGGCAGCTCTGGAAACACCATATATTTT CASSEGSSGNTIYF
. . TRBJ1-2 TRBV14 TGTGCCAGCAGCCAAGGAAACAGCTATGGCTACACCTTC CASSQGNSYGYTF
TRBD1 . TRBJ2-1 TRBV7-3 TGTGCCAGCAGCTTTTCAGGGGGCCGAGGCAATGAGCAGTTCTTC CASSFSGGRGNEQFF
. . TRBJ2-1 TRBV10-1 TGCGCCAGCGCGGAGAATCCGGTCAGACGGAGCTCCTACAATGAGCAGTTCTTC CASAENPVRRSSYNEQFF
. . TRBJ1-1 TRBV11-2 TGTGCCAGCAGCTTAGTTCAGGTTGAAGCTTTCTTT CASSLVQVEAFF
TRBD2 . TRBJ2-7 TRBV7-2 TGTGCCAGCAGCCTTATGCTAGCGGGGGAGGGGTCTTACGAGCAGTACTTC CASSLMLAGEGSYEQYF